The clone carrying this T cell receptor (beta chain) showed up just once. Methods used by the authors: Reference gene primer amplification in the assay estimated nucleated cell counts. Sequencing used immunoSEQ multiplex PCR; TCRdb keeps in-frame clones, though not all of them. D and trimming come from the DNA, and the V and J calls and clone size come from that table. This sample has roughly 16,000 clones, with around nine tenths found just once. This sample was taken from a study of blood T cell repertoires in COVID-19. Overall study: Sources were T cells, B-cell-depleted T cells, or PBMCs; the material itself was cDNA or gDNA.

The sample was peripheral blood. The sequence was collected from an elderly woman with COVID-19, enrolled during active disease.

The CDR3 region is CASSTGDRGILGETQYF. DNA for the CDR3: TGTGCCAGCAGTACGGGGGACAGGGGGATCCTGGGGGAGACCCAGTACTTC. The chain combines TRBV28 with TRBJ2-5; 11 nucleotides line up with TRBD1. The J segment lost 5 bases and the V segment lost 5 bases, leaving 13 bases of the junction unmatched. The germline CDR1 and CDR2 sequences are MDHEN and SYDVKM. There are 17 residues in the CDR3.